The 32 T cell receptor beta chains reported below all come from one sample, sequenced in a study of molecular identifiers for immune sequencing clone quantification. MiXCR was run by TCRdb on the PCR reads, yielding one entry per CDR3 protein. The sample records about 500,000 distinct CDR3 sequences, over 20% being singletons. The sequencing input was naive CD8+ T cells from blood, with Jurkat cell RNA spiked in. As to subset: FACS-sorted CD8+CD4-CCR7+CD45RA+ naive T cells. The receptors derive from a human donor in good health. Some libraries in this study had Jurkat cell RNA spiked in.

This clonotype was seen many times. The V and J genes are TRBV7-8 and TRBJ2-7; D not certain. Germline values: CDR1 SGHVS, CDR2 FQNEAQ. Trimming removed 1 base at V and 5 bases at J, with 9 bases between. This CDR3 has 13 amino acids. The CDR3 sequence: CASSLVPYNEQYF. The CDR3 DNA reads TGTGCCAGCAGCTTAGTACCGTATAACGAGCAGTACTTC.

The table lists this clonotype with many counts. The chain uses TRBV6-2 or TRBV6-3 and TRBJ2-7; D is possibly TRBD1 or TRBD2 (5 bases each). The CDR3 is made up of 15 amino acids. The V and J ends lost 6 bases and 0 bases respectively, with 15 bases between them. Germline V gene sequence: CDR1 MNHEY, CDR2 SVGEGT. The chain's CDR3 is CASSFGTRSSYEQYF. The CDR3, as DNA: TGTGCCAGCAGCTTCGGGACCCGAAGCTCCTACGAGCAGTACTTC.

There are a few counts of this clonotype. The J gene is TRBJ2-7, the V gene TRBV11-2; D unclear. The V end lost 4 bases, the J end lost 3 bases, and 16 bases lay between the germline ends. The CDR3 extends over 15 amino acids. The germline gives CDR1 SGHAT, CDR2 FQNNGV. CDR3 loop: CASSSGSLPDYEQYF. DNA for the CDR3: TGTGCCAGCAGCTCGGGTTCCCTGCCAGACTACGAGCAGTACTTC.

About this clonotype itself: This could be a read error, since a much larger clone is one nucleotide away. The chain carries TRBV7-2 and TRBJ1-1; D gene uncertain. From germline, CDR1 is SGHTA and CDR2 FQGNSA. This CDR3 is 15 amino acids long. The V and J ends lost 1 base and 3 bases respectively, with 12 bases between them. The CDR3 DNA is TGTACCAGCAGCTTAGAGTTAGGGATGGACACTGAAGCTTTCTTT. Translated, it gives CTSSLELGMDTEAFF.

V is TRBV27 and J is TRBJ2-7; 14 positions match TRBD2. V lost 0 bases to trimming and J lost 4 bases; unmatched junction nucleotides: 5. The CDR3 has 17 amino acids. Germline assignment: CDR1 MNHEY and CDR2 SMNVEV (reference sequence). The CDR3 sequence is CASSLSGLAGGFYEQYF. CDR3 in DNA: TGTGCCAGCAGTTTATCCGGACTAGCGGGGGGCTTTTACGAGCAGTACTTC.

This clonotype came up many times. The J gene is TRBJ2-7, the V gene TRBV28, with D hard to call. V gave up 7 bases and J gave up 3 bases, with 13 bases separating them. CDR3 length: 13 residues. Germline V gives CDR1 MDHEN, CDR2 SYDVKM. Here the CDR3 reads CASTLAHGYEQYF. The CDR3 region has the DNA TGTGCCAGCACCCTCGCCCACGGCTACGAGCAGTACTTC. The complete variable domain, with remaining parts taken from reference TRBV28 and TRBJ2-7, reads DVKVTQSSRYLVKRTGEKVFLECVQDMDHENMFWYRQDPGLGLRLIYFSYDVKMKEKGDIPEGYSVSREKKERFSLILESASTNQTSMYLCASTLAHGYEQYFGPGTRLTVT.

Turning to this clonotype: In this CDR3 the conserved last residue, phenylalanine or tryptophan, is missing, so a read error is likely. This chain uses TRBV6-5 with TRBJ1-3, with 8 bases identical to TRBD1. The CDR3 consists of 15 residues. Losses at the gene ends were 3 bases for V and 3 bases for J; bases not matched to a gene: 4. The germline gives CDR1 MNHEY, CDR2 SVGAGI. The CDR3 sequence is CASSYQGAVGNTIYS. Here the CDR3 DNA reads TGTGCCAGCAGTTATCAGGGGGCGGTTGGAAACACCATATATTCT.

V and J are TRBV11-3 and TRBJ2-1; D is uncertain. This CDR3 region has 13 residues. The germline CDR1 and CDR2 sequences are SGHNT and YENEEA. The germline V and J ends were trimmed by 2 bases and 8 bases, with 10 bases remaining between them. CDR3 nucleotide sequence: TGTGCCAGCAGCTTACTAGGTTTCGATGAGCAGTTCTTC. This sequence encodes CASSLLGFDEQFF. Full variable domain (remainder filled in from reference TRBV11-3 and TRBJ2-1): EAGVVQSPRYKIIEKKQPVAFWCNPISGHNTLYWYLQNLGQGPELLIRYENEEAVDDSQLPKDRFSAERLKGVDSTLKIQPAELGDSAVYLCASSLLGFDEQFFGPGTRLTVL.

The V and J genes are TRBV7-9 and TRBJ1-2; 9 bases match TRBD1. V dropped 6 bases and J dropped 5; count of bases not matched to a gene: 4. Germline lookup yields CDR1 SEHNR and CDR2 FQNEAQ (reference sequence). The CDR3 covers 13 residues. The CDR3 loop reads CASRAGTGYGYTF. The CDR3 DNA is TGTGCCAGCAGGGCCGGGACAGGGTATGGCTACACCTTC.

This clonotype has more than one count but fewer than ten. The chain is built from TRBV7-9 and TRBJ1-2; 7 bases align to TRBD1. V shed 5 bases, J shed 2 bases, and the junction held 14 bases outside the gene matches. The CDR3 covers 17 residues. Per the germline V gene, CDR1 is SEHNR and CDR2 is FQNEAQ (reference sequence). The CDR3 loop is CASSAALTGQSNYGYTF. DNA of the CDR3: TGTGCCAGCAGCGCCGCTCTTACGGGACAGAGCAACTATGGCTACACCTTC.

The table lists this clonotype with many counts. This sequence joins TRBV2 and TRBJ2-3; 12 nucleotides agree with TRBD2. CDR1 SNHLY and CDR2 FYNNEI come from the germline V gene. This CDR3 region has 15 residues. Trimming at V came to 10 bases and at J to 5 bases, leaving 10 bases not matched to a gene. CDR3 amino acids: CATPLTSGRVDTQYF. Written as DNA, the CDR3 is TGTGCCACCCCCCTGACTAGCGGGAGAGTAGATACGCAGTATTTT.

This clonotype was picked up many times. The chain links TRBV5-1 to TRBJ1-1; tentatively, D is TRBD1 (5 bases). Per the germline V gene, CDR1 is SGHRS and CDR2 is YFSETQ. The CDR3 runs to 13 residues. Deletions cut 4 bases from V and 6 bases from J, with 13 bases between. The chain's CDR3 is CASSPDARAEAFF. The CDR3, as DNA: TGCGCCAGCAGCCCGGACGCCAGGGCTGAAGCTTTCTTT.

About this clonotype itself: At one boundary the junction diverges from the germline segment, which might be a read error. V is TRBV11-2 and J is TRBJ2-7; 7 nucleotides match TRBD2. The CDR3 runs to 14 residues. Germline values: CDR1 SGHAT, CDR2 FQNNGV. The CDR3 region has the DNA TGTGCCAGCAGCATCGGGGTCGGGGACTACGAGCGGTACTTC. It is translated as CASSIGVGDYERYF.

Note on this clonotype: This clone may be a read error of a much larger clone one base away. This chain links TRBV27 with TRBJ2-7; D gene unclear. There are 13 residues in the CDR3. CDR1 is MNHEY and CDR2 is SMNVEV in the germline V gene (reference sequence). Written as DNA, the CDR3 is TGTGCCAGCTGTTTGACGGTCGCCTACGAGCAGTACTTC. This codes for CASCLTVAYEQYF.

This clonotype was found many times. The chain joins TRBV7-9 to TRBJ1-2; D is unresolved. The V end was cut by 6 bases, the J end by 2 bases, with 16 bases between. The CDR3 totals 15 residues. Per germline, CDR1 SEHNR and CDR2 FQNEAQ (reference sequence). The CDR3 loop is CASSSSLSENYGYTF. The CDR3 DNA reads as TGTGCCAGCAGTTCAAGTCTCAGCGAAAACTATGGCTACACCTTC. Complete variable domain (other parts from reference TRBV7-9 and TRBJ1-2): DTGVSQNPRHKITKRGQNVTFRCDPISEHNRLYWYRQTLGQGPEFLTYFQNEAQLEKSRLLSDRFSAERPKGSFSTLEIQRTEQGDSAMYLCASSSSLSENYGYTFGSGTRLTVV.

This clonotype showed up many times. The chain uses TRBV7-9 and TRBJ2-5, with a tentative D call TRBD1 (6 bases). This CDR3 is built from 11 residues. Germline-derived CDR1 and CDR2 are SEHNR and FQNEAQ (reference sequence). The V and J ends lost 5 bases and 14 bases respectively, with 15 bases between them. Here the CDR3 reads CASSPSGGLYF. The CDR3 nucleotides read TGTGCCAGCAGCCCAAGTGGGGGCCTCTACTTC.

This clonotype was observed at least ten times. The chain employs TRBV4-1 and TRBJ1-1; no definite D call. Looked up from germline, CDR1 is MGHRA and CDR2 is YSYEKL. The germline V and J ends were trimmed by 0 bases and 4 bases, with 9 bases remaining between them. There are 14 residues in the CDR3. This CDR3 is CASSQDPLTTEAFF. The CDR3 nucleotides are TGCGCCAGCAGCCAAGATCCGTTGACCACTGAAGCTTTCTTT.

The CDR3: CASSSGGRVHLGEQFF. CDR3 DNA: TGTGCCAGCAGTTCGGGCGGGAGGGTCCATTTAGGTGAGCAGTTCTTC. The chain combines TRBV12-3 or TRBV12-4 with TRBJ2-1; 9 bases are shared with TRBD2. The CDR3 is 16 residues long. The V and J ends lost 4 bases and 9 bases, in that order; junction bases with no gene match: 13.

This clonotype was observed a handful of times. V is TRBV30 and J is TRBJ2-7; D call uncertain. The V end lost 3 bases, the J end lost 4 bases, and 16 bases lay between the germline ends. The CDR3 length is 14 residues. CDR1 GTSNPN and CDR2 SVGIG come from the germline V gene (reference sequence). CDR3 residues: CAWSNGLLGYEQYF. The CDR3 DNA is TGTGCCTGGAGCAACGGGCTCTTGGGATACGAGCAGTACTTC.

This clonotype came up a few times. V usage is TRBV4-3 and J usage is TRBJ1-2; D is uncertain. V was clipped by 2 bases and J by 4 bases, with 14 bases between them. The germline V gene has CDR1 LGHNA and CDR2 YSLEER. This CDR3 is 15 amino acids long. The DNA of the CDR3 is TGCGCCAGCAGCCAATCATCGCGGCAAGGCTATGGCTACACCTTC. Residues: CASSQSSRQGYGYTF.

A word on this clonotype: This clone may be a read error of a much larger clone one base away. The genes are TRBV28 and TRBJ2-5; D not certain. This CDR3 comprises 13 residues. Germline-derived CDR1 and CDR2 are MDHEN and SYDVKM. The CDR3 DNA is TGTGCCGGCAGCAAACTCTACCAAGAGACCCAGTACTTC. Its protein product is CAGSKLYQETQYF.

This clonotype was seen ten or more times. The rearrangement joins TRBV20-1 to TRBJ2-3; D might be TRBD1 or TRBD2, each matching 5 bases. The CDR3 runs 15 residues. Germline V CDR1 and CDR2: DFQATT, SNEGSKA (reference sequence). V was cut by 5 bases and J by 1 base, with 16 bases left in between. This CDR3 reads CSAPGRDLRTDTQYF. CDR3 nucleotide sequence: TGCAGTGCTCCGGGGCGAGATCTGCGCACAGATACGCAGTATTTT.

Concerning this clonotype: A single base separates this from a much larger clone, so it may be a read error. This is likely a read error, given that the CDR3 carries no conserved phenylalanine or tryptophan at its end. The chain is built from TRBV29-1 and TRBJ1-2; D is uncertain. The germline V gene encodes CDR1 SQVTM and CDR2 ANQGSEA. The CDR3 has 13 amino acids. Trimming pared 4 bases from V and 2 bases from J, leaving 11 bases between. CDR3 sequence (DNA): TGCAGCGTTGGAACCAGCCACAACTATGGCTACACCTCC. Its translation is CSVGTSHNYGYTS.

About this clonotype: This may come from a read error, since a much larger clone is one base off. The chain is built from TRBV6-5 and TRBJ1-1; D call uncertain. The CDR3 loop spans 16 amino acids. Germline CDR1 and CDR2: MNHEY and SVGAGI. The CDR3 protein is CASGYSPGISDTEAFF. CDR3 in DNA: TGTGCCAGCGGTTACTCGCCAGGTATATCAGACACTGAAGCTTTCTTT.

This clonotype was picked up many times. This chain uses TRBV6-2 or TRBV6-3 with TRBJ2-3, with TRBD2 as a possible D gene (6 bases). Per germline, CDR1 MNHEY and CDR2 SVGEGT. The CDR3 sequence is 16 residues long. V lost 3 bases to trimming and J lost 2 bases, with 15 bases between them. The CDR3, as DNA: TGTGCCAGCAGTTATTCTTCCGGGGGAACCACAGATACGCAGTATTTT. This translates into CASSYSSGGTTDTQYF.

There are a few counts of this clonotype. V is TRBV7-9 and J is TRBJ2-7; D is ambiguous. In germline, CDR1 is SEHNR, CDR2 FQNEAQ (reference sequence). Trimming shortened V by 5 bases and J by 2 bases, and 13 bases separated the two germline ends. The CDR3 covers 14 residues. The CDR3 is CASSPVGKTYEQYF. CDR3 coding DNA: TGTGCCAGCAGCCCGGTTGGGAAAACCTACGAGCAGTACTTC.

The chain has TRBV7-3 and TRBJ2-3, with 11 bases lining up with TRBD1. Trimming at V came to 3 bases and at J to 5 bases, leaving 13 bases not matched to a gene. This CDR3 contains 18 residues. Germline CDR1 and CDR2: SGHTA and FQGTGA. CDR3 region: CASSLISGDRGRGDTQYF. The CDR3, as DNA: TGTGCCAGCAGCTTGATCTCTGGGGACAGGGGGAGAGGAGATACGCAGTATTTT.

In this sample, this clonotype turned up a few times. The V and J genes are TRBV11-2 and TRBJ2-1, with a possible D match to TRBD1 (5 bases). This CDR3 spans 13 amino acids. Germline V gene data show CDR1 as SGHAT and CDR2 as FQNNGV. Between the trimmed V and J ends, which lost 1 base and 7 bases, there was a span of 8 bases. This CDR3 reads CASSLVPGNEQFF. The DNA of the CDR3 is TGTGCCAGCAGCTTAGTTCCAGGGAATGAGCAGTTCTTC.

The CDR3 coding sequence is TGTGCCAGCACCGTTTTCGGGAGGGCAGATACGCAGTATTTT. Residues: CASTVFGRADTQYF. The rearrangement uses TRBV3-1 and TRBJ2-3, with 8 positions matching TRBD2. Per germline, CDR1 LGHDT and CDR2 YNNKEL (reference sequence). Trimming cost V 7 bases and J 4 bases; bases outside gene matches: 7. The CDR3 is 14 residues long.

This chain uses TRBV20-1 with TRBJ2-7; 8 bases map to TRBD2. The germline V gene encodes CDR1 DFQATT and CDR2 SNEGSKA (reference sequence). Trimming cost V 5 bases and J 6 bases; bases outside gene matches: 15. This CDR3 region has 15 residues. The CDR3 DNA is TGCAGTGCTTCCCGGAGCGGCGGGAGGACCTTCGAGCAGTACTTC. It codes for CSASRSGGRTFEQYF.

This chain joins TRBV11-2 and TRBJ2-7; D not certain. Per germline, CDR1 SGHAT and CDR2 FQNNGV. The V and J ends lost 1 base and 4 bases respectively, with 11 bases between them. CDR3 length: 14 residues. CDR3 sequence: CASSLGAAIYEQYF. CDR3 bases: TGTGCCAGCAGCTTAGGGGCAGCCATTTACGAGCAGTACTTC.

This clonotype was recorded many times. The V gene is TRBV6-5, the J gene TRBJ2-7; D tentatively reads TRBD1 or TRBD2 (6 bases each). Germline V gene lookup returns CDR1 MNHEY and CDR2 SVGAGI. Deletions cut 7 bases from V and 2 bases from J, with 15 bases between. The CDR3 is 14 amino acids. DNA of the CDR3: TGTGCCAGCACAGAGGGGGGTACGGCCTACGAGCAGTACTTC. Its protein is CASTEGGTAYEQYF.